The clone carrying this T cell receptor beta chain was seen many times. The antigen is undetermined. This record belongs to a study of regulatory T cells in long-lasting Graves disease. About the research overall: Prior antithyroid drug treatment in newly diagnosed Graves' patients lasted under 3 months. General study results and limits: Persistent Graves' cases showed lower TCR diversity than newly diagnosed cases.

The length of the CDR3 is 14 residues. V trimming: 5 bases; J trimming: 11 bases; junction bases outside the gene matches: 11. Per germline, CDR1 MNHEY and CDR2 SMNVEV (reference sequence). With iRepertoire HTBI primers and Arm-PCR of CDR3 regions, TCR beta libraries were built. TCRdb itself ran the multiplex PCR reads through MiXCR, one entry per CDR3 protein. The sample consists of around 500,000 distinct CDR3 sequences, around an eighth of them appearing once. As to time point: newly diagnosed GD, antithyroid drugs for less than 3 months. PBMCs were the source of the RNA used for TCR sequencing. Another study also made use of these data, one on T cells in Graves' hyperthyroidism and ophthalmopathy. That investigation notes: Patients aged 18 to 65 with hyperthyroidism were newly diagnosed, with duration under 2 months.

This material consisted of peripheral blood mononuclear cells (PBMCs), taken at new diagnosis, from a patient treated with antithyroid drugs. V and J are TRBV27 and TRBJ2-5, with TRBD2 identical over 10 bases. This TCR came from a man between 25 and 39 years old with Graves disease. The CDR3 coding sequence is TGTGCCAGCAGTCTAATCTCAGCGGGAGGGGCTCAGTACTTC. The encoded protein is CASSLISAGGAQYF.